Shown below are 8 T cell receptor beta chains from a single sample sequenced in a study of T cell responses to AZD1222 COVID-19 vaccine. Data came from immunoSEQ multiplex PCR; TCRdb stores just in-frame clones and leaves some out. The table lists more than 85,000 clones, approximately 90% of them singletons, with approximately 17% in the top ten. Sample: peripheral blood, taken on day 0 of AZD1222 vaccination. The receptors were gathered from an adult in good health.

The CDR3 region is CASGSTGLATDQPQHF. CDR3 in DNA: TGTGCTAGTGGATCGACGGGTTTGGCAACAGATCAGCCCCAGCATTTT. The chain joins TRBV12-5 to TRBJ1-5, with no clear D. V lost 6 bases and J lost 5, with 20 bases in between. Germline values: CDR1 LGHNT, CDR2 FRNRAP. The CDR3 sequence is 16 residues long.

This clone was found a few times. The chain is built from TRBV2 and TRBJ1-1; D not certain. The CDR3 is 12 amino acids. Germline V gene sequence: CDR1 SNHLY, CDR2 FYNNEI. Trimming removed 3 bases at V and 5 bases at J, with 7 bases between. The CDR3 region has the DNA TGTGCCAGCAGTGATTTGGGTACTGAAGCTTTCTTT. Encoded protein: CASSDLGTEAFF. Using reference TRBV2 and TRBJ1-1 for the parts outside the CDR3, the full variable domain is EPEVTQTPSHQVTQMGQEVILRCVPISNHLYFYWYRQILGQKVEFLVSFYNNEISEKSEIFDDQFSVERPDGSNFTLKIRSTKLEDSAMYFCASSDLGTEAFFGQGTRLTVV.

CDR3 region: CASSLGQGNTNEQFF. DNA of the CDR3: TGCGCCAGCAGCTTAGGACAGGGGAACACCAATGAGCAGTTCTTC. The genes are TRBV5-1 and TRBJ2-1, with 9 bases that match TRBD1. The germline CDR1 and CDR2 sequences are SGHRS and YFSETQ. Trimming removed 2 bases from V and 6 bases from J; junction bases left unmatched: 6. CDR3 size: 15 residues.

The chain combines TRBV5-1 with TRBJ2-7; perhaps TRBD1 as D (5 bases). Per the germline V gene, CDR1 is SGHRS and CDR2 is YFSETQ. CDR3 length: 14 amino acids. V lost 4 bases to trimming and J lost 0 bases, with 11 bases between them. The CDR3 DNA sequence: TGCGCCAGCAGCACTTTGGACATCTCCTACGAGCAGTACTTC. Its protein product is CASSTLDISYEQYF.

The rearrangement links TRBV2 to TRBJ1-2; D is possibly TRBD1 (5 bases). Trimming pared 4 bases from V and 8 bases from J, leaving 11 bases between. This CDR3 comprises 12 residues. Per the germline V gene, CDR1 is SNHLY and CDR2 is FYNNEI. The CDR3 coding sequence is TGTGCCAGCAGTGTGGCAGGGCGAGGCTACACCTTC. The encoded protein is CASSVAGRGYTF. Supplemented by reference TRBV2 and TRBJ1-2, the full variable domain reads EPEVTQTPSHQVTQMGQEVILRCVPISNHLYFYWYRQILGQKVEFLVSFYNNEISEKSEIFDDQFSVERPDGSNFTLKIRSTKLEDSAMYFCASSVAGRGYTFGSGTRLTVV.

V gene TRBV7-9 combines with J gene TRBJ2-7; D gene uncertain. V lost 5 bases and J 0 bases, leaving 8 bases between the germline ends. The CDR3 extends over 13 amino acids. The germline gives CDR1 SEHNR, CDR2 FQNEAQ (reference sequence). CDR3 region: CASSRDGSYEQYV. The CDR3 DNA follows: TGTGCCAGCAGCCGAGACGGCTCCTACGAGCAGTACGTC.

The V call is TRBV7-9, the J call TRBJ1-1; no reliable D call. The germline V gene has CDR1 SEHNR and CDR2 FQNEAQ (reference sequence). The V and J ends lost 5 bases and 1 base respectively, with 14 bases between them. The CDR3 extends over 15 amino acids. The CDR3 nucleotides read TGTGCCAGCAGCGAGGATAGCGGCCCGAACACTGAAGCTTTCTTT. It encodes CASSEDSGPNTEAFF.

The V and J genes are TRBV2 and TRBJ2-7; D gene uncertain. Germline V gene data show CDR1 as SNHLY and CDR2 as FYNNEI. The V gene lost 3 bases and the J gene lost 3 bases, with 3 bases spanning the gap. This CDR3 contains 11 residues. The CDR3 sequence is CASSDVYEQYV. The CDR3, as DNA: TGTGCCAGCAGTGACGTCTACGAGCAGTACGTC.